Below, 17 T cell receptor beta chains from the same sample are listed, as sequenced in a study of radiotherapy plus CTLA-4 blockade in lung cancer. The data were produced by immunoSEQ multiplex PCR, yet TCRdb's version contains in-frame clones alone and is incomplete. The sample carries fewer than 55,000 clones, around 77% recorded once. Sequenced material: peripheral blood, taken from a patient treated with radiotherapy plus ipilimumab. These receptors all come from a human donor with non-small cell lung cancer whose response to radiotherapy plus ipilimumab could not be evaluated.

The gene calls are TRBV7-9 and TRBJ1-1, with D hard to call. This CDR3 comprises 14 residues. The germline gives CDR1 SEHNR, CDR2 FQNEAQ (reference sequence). V gave up 2 bases and J gave up 5 bases, with 12 bases separating them. CDR3 amino acids: CASSLSRGGTEAFF. The DNA of the CDR3 is TGTGCCAGCAGCTTATCACGGGGTGGGACTGAAGCTTTCTTT.

The J gene is TRBJ2-7, the V gene TRBV18, with D possibly matching TRBD1 (5 bases). V was cut by 5 bases and J by 0 bases, with 23 bases left in between. There are 18 residues in the CDR3. Germline assignment: CDR1 KGHSH and CDR2 LQKENI. The CDR3 loop reads CASSAEYLGQTHSYEQYF. The CDR3 DNA reads TGTGCCAGCTCAGCGGAGTACTTGGGGCAGACCCACTCCTACGAGCAGTACTTC.

The CDR3 bases are TGTGCCAGCAGTGTGGGGGCCGAATCGTACTTC. Protein sequence: CASSVGAESYF. The chain joins TRBV2 to TRBJ2-7; perhaps TRBD1 as D (6 bases). Germline CDR1 SNHLY, CDR2 FYNNEI. The CDR3 spans 11 residues. The V and J ends lost 4 bases and 12 bases respectively, with 13 bases between them.

This clone has only a few counts. The rearrangement uses TRBV9 and TRBJ2-1; TRBD2 aligns across 9 bases. CDR3 length: 15 residues. V was clipped by 0 bases and J by 7 bases; unmatched bases: 5. Per the germline V gene, CDR1 is SGDLS and CDR2 is YYNGEE. The CDR3 reads CASSVVGGGANEQFF. The CDR3 region has the DNA TGTGCCAGCAGCGTAGTGGGCGGGGGGGCAAATGAGCAGTTCTTC.

In nucleotides, the CDR3 is TGCGCCAGCAGCTTTAGCGGGGGCCAAGAGACCCAGTACTTC. It yields the protein CASSFSGGQETQYF. This rearrangement joins TRBV5-1 to TRBJ2-5; 9 bases map to TRBD2. Losses at the gene ends were 2 bases for V and 1 base for J; bases not matched to a gene: 0. CDR1 SGHRS and CDR2 YFSETQ come from the germline V gene. The CDR3 contains 14 residues.

The gene calls are TRBV2 and TRBJ1-2, with no clear D. Germline values: CDR1 SNHLY, CDR2 FYNNEI. Trimming stripped 6 bases from V and 4 bases from J, with 15 bases between. The CDR3 extends over 14 amino acids. The CDR3 DNA sequence: TGTGCCAGCAGCCCGGAGGCTCTGCTCTATGGCTACACCTTC. Its protein is CASSPEALLYGYTF.

The chain has TRBV5-4 and TRBJ2-7, with 10 bases matching TRBD1. The CDR3 totals 15 residues. Per germline, CDR1 SGHNT and CDR2 YYREEE (reference sequence). Trimming took 4 bases from V and 4 from J; bases not matched to a gene: 8. The CDR3 DNA reads as TGTGCCAGCAGCCACAATGGACAGGGGGTTTACGAGCAGTACTTC. Protein sequence: CASSHNGQGVYEQYF.

The chain couples TRBV4-2 to TRBJ2-3; 7 positions match TRBD1. The CDR3 is made up of 16 amino acids. J was trimmed by 4 bases and V by 0 bases; bases with no gene match: 7. In germline, CDR1 is LGHNA, CDR2 YNFKEQ. Here the CDR3 reads CASSQDRRQGSDTQYF. CDR3 nucleotides: TGTGCCAGCAGCCAAGATCGGAGACAGGGATCAGATACGCAGTATTTT.

The chain links TRBV5-8 to TRBJ2-6, with a possible D match to TRBD1 (5 bases). This CDR3 has 16 amino acids. Between the trimmed V and J ends, which lost 6 bases and 2 bases, there was a span of 15 bases. The germline gives CDR1 SGHTS, CDR2 YDEGEE. The CDR3 protein is CASTDSVLAGANVLTF. The CDR3 DNA sequence: TGTGCCAGCACAGACAGCGTCCTAGCTGGGGCCAACGTCCTGACTTTC.

The chain uses TRBV7-8 and TRBJ1-1, with D possibly matching TRBD1 (5 bases). Germline V CDR1 and CDR2: SGHVS, FQNEAQ. Trimming removed 4 bases from V and 7 bases from J, with 19 bases in between. The CDR3 has 15 residues. The CDR3 is CASSSINRQKGEAFF. The CDR3 coding sequence is TGTGCCAGCAGCTCGATAAACCGACAGAAGGGTGAAGCTTTCTTT.

This chain links TRBV7-2 with TRBJ2-5, with D perhaps TRBD1 (6 bases). The CDR3 is 15 amino acids. The V end was cut by 0 bases, the J end by 9 bases, with 17 bases between. The germline CDR1 and CDR2 sequences are SGHTA and FQGNSA. Written as DNA, the CDR3 is TGTGCCAGCAGCTTAGCGAGAGGGCGGCCAGGGGCCCAGTACTTC. Translating it yields CASSLARGRPGAQYF.

This chain joins TRBV9 and TRBJ2-7, with 11 bases that match TRBD2. Germline V gene lookup returns CDR1 SGDLS and CDR2 YYNGEE. This CDR3 contains 15 residues. J lost 5 bases, V lost 4 bases, and 8 bases had no gene match. The chain's CDR3 is CASSRISGGANEQYF. The DNA of the CDR3 is TGTGCCAGCAGCCGAATTAGCGGGGGGGCGAACGAGCAGTACTTC.

The chain links TRBV9 to TRBJ2-3; 8 nucleotides line up with TRBD2. The CDR3 totals 18 residues. Germline lookup yields CDR1 SGDLS and CDR2 YYNGEE. Trimming cost V 4 bases and J 0 bases; bases outside gene matches: 13. CDR3 protein: CASSLGLATHVSTDTQYF. The CDR3 nucleotides are TGTGCCAGCAGCCTAGGACTAGCAACTCATGTTAGCACAGATACGCAGTATTTT.

This clone was observed once. The chain is built from TRBV28 and TRBJ1-5, with 7 bases lining up with TRBD1. The CDR3 sequence is 17 residues long. In germline, CDR1 is MDHEN, CDR2 SYDVKM. The J segment lost 2 bases and the V segment lost 2 bases, leaving 9 bases of the junction unmatched. CDR3 protein: CASSLTLHRGGNQPQHF. For the CDR3, the DNA is TGTGCCAGCAGTTTAACCCTCCACAGGGGAGGCAATCAGCCCCAGCATTTT.

V gene TRBV5-1 combines with J gene TRBJ1-1; D is perhaps TRBD1 (6 bases). CDR3 length: 15 residues. CDR1 and CDR2 from the germline V gene are SGHRS and YFSETQ. Between the trimmed V and J ends, which lost 4 bases and 4 bases, there was a span of 17 bases. The CDR3 nucleotides are TGCGCCAGCAGCCAACAGGACAGTCTGAGCACTGAAGCTTTCTTT. Amino acids: CASSQQDSLSTEAFF.

This clone came up a few times. The J gene is TRBJ1-4, the V gene TRBV5-4; D gene unclear. The CDR3 contains 13 residues. Germline loops: CDR1 SGHNT, CDR2 YYREEE (reference sequence). V lost 4 bases and J lost 4, with 8 bases in between. The CDR3 coding sequence is TGTGCCAGCAGCGAAAGCCATAATGAAAAACTGTTTTTT. This codes for CASSESHNEKLFF.

The chain uses TRBV28 and TRBJ1-2; TRBD1 agrees at 10 bases. In germline, CDR1 is MDHEN, CDR2 SYDVKM. CDR3 length: 15 amino acids. V was clipped by 6 bases and J by 2 bases; unmatched bases: 6. The CDR3 bases are TGTGCCAGCAGCCCTCGGGGACAGGGGAACTATGGCTACACCTTC. Translated: CASSPRGQGNYGYTF.